The 30 T cell receptor beta chains given below trace back to one sample, sequenced in a study of beta chain features in type 1 diabetes. Whole-study results and caveats: People with Type 1 diabetes carried modestly yet significantly shorter TCRB CDR3s in all four CD4+ subsets.

Antigens for these TCRs are unknown. What was sequenced were expressed TCRB transcripts, since all of the isolated RNA had been reverse transcribed. The data were produced by immunoSEQ multiplex PCR, yet TCRdb's version contains in-frame clones alone and is incomplete. The data hold some 290,000 clones, with about 24% observed a single time. The specimen sequenced was naive CD4+ T cells from blood. The receptors derive from a woman in her twenties or thirties with type 1 diabetes.

This clone turned up a few times. Distinct nucleotide sequences in the sample also encode this CDR3. The chain couples TRBV7-2 to TRBJ1-1, with 7 bases lining up with TRBD1. The trim removed 5 bases at V and 0 bases at J, leaving 3 bases unmatched. Germline V gene data show CDR1 as SGHTA and CDR2 as FQGNSA. This CDR3 is built from 14 residues. CDR3 residues: CASSLGQMNTEAFF. Here the CDR3 DNA reads TGTGCCAGCAGCCTGGGACAGATGAACACTGAAGCTTTCTTT.

This clone has a handful of counts. The J gene is TRBJ1-1, the V gene TRBV7-9; TRBD1 matches at 8 bases. The germline V gene has CDR1 SEHNR and CDR2 FQNEAQ (reference sequence). V lost 1 base to trimming and J lost 1 base; unmatched junction nucleotides: 2. This CDR3 comprises 15 residues. For the CDR3, the DNA is TGTGCCAGCAGCTTAGTCCAGGGGGCGAACACTGAAGCTTTCTTT. It encodes CASSLVQGANTEAFF.

This clone was counted only a few times. This chain joins TRBV7-8 and TRBJ1-1, with TRBD1 matching over 7 bases. Looked up from germline, CDR1 is SGHVS and CDR2 is FQNEAQ. Trimming at V came to 1 base and at J to 1 base, leaving 3 bases not matched to a gene. This CDR3 region has 15 residues. CDR3 in DNA: TGTGCCAGCAGCTTAGTAAGGGACAGGAACACTGAAGCTTTCTTT. Residues: CASSLVRDRNTEAFF. Supplemented by reference TRBV7-8 and TRBJ1-1, the full variable domain reads GAGVSQSPRYKVAKRGQDVALRCDPISGHVSLFWYQQALGQGPEFLTYFQNEAQLDKSGLPSDRFFAERPEGSVSTLKIQRTQQEDSAVYLCASSLVRDRNTEAFFGQGTRLTVV.

This clone has only a few counts. The rearrangement links TRBV30 to TRBJ2-1; a possible D gene is TRBD2 (6 bases). The germline CDR1 and CDR2 sequences are GTSNPN and SVGIG (reference sequence). Trimming removed 0 bases at V and 5 bases at J, with 11 bases between. The CDR3 spans 14 residues. The CDR3 DNA sequence: TGTGCCTGGAGTGTCCGGGGGATAAACAATGAGCAGTTCTTC. This gives the protein CAWSVRGINNEQFF. The full variable domain, rest sourced from reference TRBV30 and TRBJ2-1, is SQTIHQWPATLVQPVGSPLSLECTVEGTSNPNLYWYRQAAGRGLQLLFYSVGIGQISSEVPQNLSASRPQDRQFILSSKKLLLSDSGFYLCAWSVRGINNEQFFGPGTRLTVL.

The chain employs TRBV2 and TRBJ2-1; 8 nucleotides line up with TRBD1. The junction had 12 bases not matched to a gene; V was cut back by 11 bases and J by 6 bases. The CDR3 totals 14 residues. In germline, CDR1 is SNHLY, CDR2 FYNNEI. CDR3 nucleotides: TGTGCCGGTCAGGGGGCGCGGTACGGCAATGAGCAGTTCTTC. Translating it yields CAGQGARYGNEQFF.

This chain links TRBV19 with TRBJ1-5; 11 bases match TRBD1. With 3 bases clipped from V and 6 bases from J, the junction kept 1 base outside the gene matches. CDR1 and CDR2 (germline): LNHDA, SQIVND (reference sequence). The CDR3 extends over 14 amino acids. Written as DNA, the CDR3 is TGTGCCAGTAGTATTGGACAGGGGGCTCAGCCCCAGCATTTT. The encoded protein is CASSIGQGAQPQHF. Complete variable domain (other parts from reference TRBV19 and TRBJ1-5): DGGITQSPKYLFRKEGQNVTLSCEQNLNHDAMYWYRQDPGQGLRLIYYSQIVNDFQKGDIAEGYSVSREKKESFPLTVTSAQKNPTAFYLCASSIGQGAQPQHFGDGTRLSIL.

V usage is TRBV15 and J usage is TRBJ1-1, with 8 bases matching TRBD1. The germline V gene has CDR1 LNHNV and CDR2 YYDKDF (reference sequence). V shed 1 base, J shed 2 bases, and the junction held 6 bases outside the gene matches. The CDR3 has 16 amino acids. The DNA for the CDR3 is TGTGCCACCAGCAGAGCAACAGGGGGGCCAAACACTGAAGCTTTCTTT. This gives the protein CATSRATGGPNTEAFF.

This clone occurred a few times. The V call is TRBV28, the J call TRBJ2-7; the D gene is possibly TRBD2 (6 bases). CDR3 size: 15 residues. Trimming left V 5 bases short and J 11 bases short, with 25 bases between. The V gene's germline CDR1 is MDHEN and CDR2 SYDVKM. The CDR3: CASSPGPGASAVKYF. The DNA of the CDR3 is TGTGCCAGCAGTCCAGGGCCCGGTGCTAGCGCGGTAAAGTACTTC.

The V and J genes are TRBV5-1 and TRBJ2-3, with D possibly matching TRBD2 (5 bases). The germline CDR1 and CDR2 sequences are SGHRS and YFSETQ. Trimming removed 4 bases from V and 2 bases from J, with 11 bases in between. The CDR3 covers 14 residues. CDR3 DNA sequence: TGCGCCAGCAGCAGGATAGCGAACACAGATACGCAGTATTTT. Its translation is CASSRIANTDTQYF.

This clone turned up a few times. The V call is TRBV5-6, the J call TRBJ2-2; perhaps TRBD2 as D (5 bases). The V and J ends lost 0 bases and 4 bases respectively, with 10 bases between them. Germline CDR1 and CDR2: SGHDT and YYEEEE. The CDR3 spans 15 residues. The CDR3 nucleotides are TGTGCCAGCAGCTTGGACCCCCGGGGCACCGGGGAGCTGTTTTTT. It is translated as CASSLDPRGTGELFF.

The chain combines TRBV5-1 with TRBJ1-1; 7 positions match TRBD1. The CDR3 is made up of 16 amino acids. Trimming removed 0 bases from V and 2 bases from J; junction bases left unmatched: 7. CDR1 is SGHRS and CDR2 is YFSETQ in the germline V gene. The CDR3 region is CASSLAWTGINTEAFF. The CDR3 nucleotides are TGCGCCAGCAGCTTGGCCTGGACAGGAATTAACACTGAAGCTTTCTTT.

Only a few counts were recorded for this clone. The chain uses TRBV5-1 and TRBJ2-1; no clear D. Trimming shortened V by 4 bases and J by 0 bases, and 11 bases separated the two germline ends. Germline V lookup: CDR1 SGHRS, CDR2 YFSETQ. CDR3 length: 15 amino acids. CDR3 sequence reads: CASSATLSSYNEQFF. The CDR3 DNA sequence: TGCGCCAGCAGCGCGACTCTGAGCTCCTACAATGAGCAGTTCTTC.

The chain recombines TRBV29-1 with TRBJ1-2, with no clear D. Germline V gene data show CDR1 as SQVTM and CDR2 as ANQGSEA. Trimming took off 0 bases at V and 7 bases at J, with 12 bases between the two ends. CDR3 size: 13 residues. CDR3 amino acids: CSVEDHGVRGYTF. CDR3 sequence (DNA): TGCAGCGTTGAAGATCACGGGGTCCGTGGCTACACCTTC.

This clone was counted only a few times. V is TRBV29-1 and J is TRBJ2-4; 7 bases line up with TRBD2. Germline V gives CDR1 SQVTM, CDR2 ANQGSEA. The CDR3 length is 17 residues. Trimming at V came to 5 bases and at J to 0 bases, leaving 13 bases not matched to a gene. The DNA for the CDR3 is TGCAGCGTTATTGGGCTAGCGGAATGGAAAGCCAAAAACATTCAGTACTTC. Amino acid sequence: CSVIGLAEWKAKNIQYF. The complete variable domain, with remaining parts taken from reference TRBV29-1 and TRBJ2-4, reads SAVISQKPSRDICQRGTSLTIQCQVDSQVTMMFWYRQQPGQSLTLIATANQGSEATYESGFVIDKFPISRPNLTFSTLTVSNMSPEDSSIYLCSVIGLAEWKAKNIQYFGAGTRLSVL.

In its sample, this clone was seen a few times. The genes are TRBV29-1 and TRBJ1-1; D possibly corresponds to TRBD1 (5 bases). V dropped 3 bases and J dropped 6 bases, with 11 bases sitting between them. Looked up from germline, CDR1 is SQVTM and CDR2 is ANQGSEA. The CDR3 is made up of 12 amino acids. CDR3 nucleotides: TGCAGCGTTGATCCGCAGGGATCTGAAGCTTTCTTT. Translated, it gives CSVDPQGSEAFF.

J is TRBJ2-3 and V is TRBV15; 14 bases are a match to TRBD2. J was trimmed by 6 bases and V by 2 bases; bases with no gene match: 7. The V gene's germline CDR1 is LNHNV and CDR2 YYDKDF (reference sequence). This CDR3 is 17 amino acids long. DNA for the CDR3: TGTGCCACCAGCAGACCGGGACTAGCGGGAGTCAGGGATACGCAGTATTTT. Encoded protein: CATSRPGLAGVRDTQYF.

The rearrangement links TRBV2 to TRBJ1-2; 7 bases align to TRBD1. With V trimmed by 5 bases and J by 4 bases, 13 bases remained unmatched. The germline V gene has CDR1 SNHLY and CDR2 FYNNEI. The CDR3 spans 16 residues. For the CDR3, the DNA is TGTGCCAGCAGTCAACGACAGGGTCCTCCGCCCTATGGCTACACCTTC. It is translated as CASSQRQGPPPYGYTF. Supplemented by reference TRBV2 and TRBJ1-2, the full variable domain reads EPEVTQTPSHQVTQMGQEVILRCVPISNHLYFYWYRQILGQKVEFLVSFYNNEISEKSEIFDDQFSVERPDGSNFTLKIRSTKLEDSAMYFCASSQRQGPPPYGYTFGSGTRLTVV.

This chain uses TRBV9 with TRBJ2-7, with 12 bases lining up with TRBD2. Germline trimming cut 3 bases from V and 6 bases from J; bases unmatched to any gene: 4. Germline CDR1 is SGDLS and CDR2 is YYNGEE. CDR3 length: 14 residues. The CDR3, as DNA: TGTGCCAGCAGCGCACCGGGACTAGCGGGCGAGCAGTACTTC. Residues: CASSAPGLAGEQYF.

The chain employs TRBV2 and TRBJ1-1, with unresolved D. CDR3 length equals 12 residues. Trimming removed 5 bases from V and 3 bases from J, with 7 bases in between. Germline assignment: CDR1 SNHLY and CDR2 FYNNEI. In DNA, the CDR3 is TGTGCCAGCAGTACAACGTACACTGAAGCTTTCTTT. Translation: CASSTTYTEAFF. Together with reference TRBV2 and TRBJ1-1, the CDR3 gives the full variable domain: EPEVTQTPSHQVTQMGQEVILRCVPISNHLYFYWYRQILGQKVEFLVSFYNNEISEKSEIFDDQFSVERPDGSNFTLKIRSTKLEDSAMYFCASSTTYTEAFFGQGTRLTVV.

Here the CDR3 reads CATSRARTTSTDTQYF. For the CDR3, the DNA is TGTGCCACCAGCAGAGCTCGGACTACAAGCACAGATACGCAGTATTTT. The rearrangement links TRBV15 to TRBJ2-3; maybe TRBD2 (6 bases). CDR1 is LNHNV and CDR2 is YYDKDF in the germline V gene (reference sequence). V was shortened by 1 base and J by 0 bases, with 11 bases between the two germline ends. CDR3 length: 16 amino acids.

Only a few counts were recorded for this clone. This chain links TRBV15 with TRBJ2-7, with 9 positions matching TRBD1. The CDR3 is made up of 15 amino acids. Germline values: CDR1 LNHNV, CDR2 YYDKDF (reference sequence). The V gene end was trimmed by 0 bases and the J gene end by 7 bases; junction bases not matched to a gene: 7. The CDR3 is CATSRDKTGGREQYF. The CDR3 region has the DNA TGTGCCACCAGCAGAGATAAGACAGGGGGAAGGGAGCAGTACTTC.

V is TRBV29-1 and J is TRBJ1-1; D gene uncertain. V lost 8 bases and J 7 bases, leaving 5 bases between the germline ends. The germline V gene has CDR1 SQVTM and CDR2 ANQGSEA. The CDR3 contains 8 residues. In DNA, the CDR3 is TGCAGCACTGATGAAGCTTTCTTT. This gives the protein CSTDEAFF.

This clone occurred a few times. The chain carries TRBV28 and TRBJ2-7, with D possibly being TRBD2 (5 bases). V gave up 7 bases and J gave up 0 bases, with 13 bases separating them. Per germline, CDR1 MDHEN and CDR2 SYDVKM. The length of the CDR3 is 14 residues. DNA of the CDR3: TGTGCCAGCATCAGGACTGAACTCTCCTACGAGCAGTACTTC. Its protein product is CASIRTELSYEQYF.

The chain joins TRBV5-1 to TRBJ2-7; possibly TRBD2 for D (6 bases). Trimming took off 4 bases at V and 4 bases at J, with 15 bases between the two ends. This CDR3 region has 14 residues. Germline lookup yields CDR1 SGHRS and CDR2 YFSETQ. CDR3 DNA sequence: TGCGCCAGCAGCATTGCGGGGAACCGGTACGAGCAGTACTTC. It specifies CASSIAGNRYEQYF. The variable domain in full, with the rest retrieved from reference TRBV5-1 and TRBJ2-7, is KAGVTQTPRYLIKTRGQQVTLSCSPISGHRSVSWYQQTPGQGLQFLFEYFSETQRNKGNFPGRFSGRQFSNSRSEMNVSTLELGDSALYLCASSIAGNRYEQYFGPGTRLTVT.

The DNA of the CDR3 is TGTGCCAGCAGTTTAATCGGGACAGGGAGTGAAAAACTGTTTTTT. Translation gives CASSLIGTGSEKLFF. The genes are TRBV28 and TRBJ1-4; 9 bases line up with TRBD1. Germline CDR1 is MDHEN and CDR2 is SYDVKM. The trim removed 2 bases at V and 7 bases at J, leaving 5 bases unmatched. The CDR3 contains 15 residues.

This clone has a handful of counts. This chain uses TRBV15 with TRBJ2-1, with TRBD2 matching 11 bases. V dropped 3 bases and J dropped 14; count of bases not matched to a gene: 9. The CDR3 extends over 14 amino acids. The germline V gene has CDR1 LNHNV and CDR2 YYDKDF (reference sequence). The CDR3 spells CATSSGRLAGSEFF. The CDR3 DNA reads as TGTGCCACCAGCAGCGGGAGACTAGCGGGGAGCGAGTTCTTC.

This chain links TRBV5-1 with TRBJ2-7; 8 bases map to TRBD2. The germline gives CDR1 SGHRS, CDR2 YFSETQ. The CDR3 is 16 residues long. V lost 4 bases to trimming and J lost 5 bases; unmatched junction nucleotides: 14. The CDR3 spells CASSPAAGTSGHEQYF. CDR3 coding DNA: TGCGCCAGCAGCCCGGCTGCCGGGACTAGTGGCCACGAGCAGTACTTC. The complete variable domain, with remaining parts taken from reference TRBV5-1 and TRBJ2-7, reads KAGVTQTPRYLIKTRGQQVTLSCSPISGHRSVSWYQQTPGQGLQFLFEYFSETQRNKGNFPGRFSGRQFSNSRSEMNVSTLELGDSALYLCASSPAAGTSGHEQYFGPGTRLTVT.

The rearrangement uses TRBV30 and TRBJ2-5; 8 bases fit TRBD1. Looked up from germline, CDR1 is GTSNPN and CDR2 is SVGIG (reference sequence). V dropped 5 bases and J dropped 5; count of bases not matched to a gene: 7. CDR3 length equals 13 residues. CDR3: CAWVAGGAETQYF. The CDR3 DNA reads as TGTGCCTGGGTCGCAGGGGGCGCCGAGACCCAGTACTTC.

This clone was detected a few times. This chain uses TRBV5-6 with TRBJ2-1; D unclear. Germline assignment: CDR1 SGHDT and CDR2 YYEEEE. Trimming took 0 bases from V and 0 from J, leaving 7 bases between them. The CDR3 is 15 residues long. The CDR3 DNA sequence: TGTGCCAGCAGCTTGGGGGCCAGCTCCTACAATGAGCAGTTCTTC. Translating gives CASSLGASSYNEQFF. The full variable domain, completed using reference TRBV5-6 and TRBJ2-1, is DAGVTQSPTHLIKTRGQQVTLRCSPKSGHDTVSWYQQALGQGPQFIFQYYEEEERQRGNFPDRFSGHQFPNYSSELNVNALLLGDSALYLCASSLGASSYNEQFFGPGTRLTVL.

This clone was seen a few times. The chain is built from TRBV30 and TRBJ2-3, with a tentative D call TRBD2 (6 bases). With 1 base removed from V and 7 bases from J, the gap between germline ends came to 18 bases. Germline V lookup: CDR1 GTSNPN, CDR2 SVGIG (reference sequence). The CDR3 contains 15 residues. The CDR3, as DNA: TGTGCCTGGAGTGAAGACCCGACTAGATCATATACGCAGTATTTT. Its protein product is CAWSEDPTRSYTQYF. Full variable domain (missing parts from reference TRBV30 and TRBJ2-3): SQTIHQWPATLVQPVGSPLSLECTVEGTSNPNLYWYRQAAGRGLQLLFYSVGIGQISSEVPQNLSASRPQDRQFILSSKKLLLSDSGFYLCAWSEDPTRSYTQYFGPGTRLTVL.